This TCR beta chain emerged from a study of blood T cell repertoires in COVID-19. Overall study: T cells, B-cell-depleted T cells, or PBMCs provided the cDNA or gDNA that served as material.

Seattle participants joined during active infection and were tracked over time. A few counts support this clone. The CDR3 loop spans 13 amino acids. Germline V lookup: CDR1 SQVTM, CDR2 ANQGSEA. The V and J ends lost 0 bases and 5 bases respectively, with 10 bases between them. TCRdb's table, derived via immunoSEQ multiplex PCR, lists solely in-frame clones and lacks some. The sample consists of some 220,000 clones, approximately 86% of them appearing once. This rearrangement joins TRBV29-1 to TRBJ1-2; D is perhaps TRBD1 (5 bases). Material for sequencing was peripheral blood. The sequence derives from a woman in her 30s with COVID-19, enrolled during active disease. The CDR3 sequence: CSVEDQDNYGYTF. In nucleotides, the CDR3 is TGCAGCGTTGAAGATCAGGACAATTATGGCTACACCTTC. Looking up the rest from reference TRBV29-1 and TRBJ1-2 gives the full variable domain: SAVISQKPSRDICQRGTSLTIQCQVDSQVTMMFWYRQQPGQSLTLIATANQGSEATYESGFVIDKFPISRPNLTFSTLTVSNMSPEDSSIYLCSVEDQDNYGYTFGSGTRLTVV.